Sequencing of this T cell receptor (beta chain) was carried out in a study of blood T cell repertoires in COVID-19. The V and J ends lost 3 bases and 7 bases respectively, with 12 bases between them. Germline CDR1 and CDR2: SQVTM and ANQGSEA. There are 12 residues in the CDR3. Profiled with immunoSEQ multiplex PCR; TCRdb holds only in-frame clones, not every one. This table has about 250,000 clones, about four fifths appearing once. This clonotype was obtained from a man at least 80 years old with acute or convalescent COVID-19. Material: peripheral blood. V usage is TRBV29-1 and J usage is TRBJ2-5; D gene uncertain. CDR3 bases: TGCAGCGTTGACTTCAATGCGAGGACCCAGTACTTC. Protein sequence: CSVDFNARTQYF. Using reference TRBV29-1 and TRBJ2-5 for the parts outside the CDR3, the full variable domain is SAVISQKPSRDICQRGTSLTIQCQVDSQVTMMFWYRQQPGQSLTLIATANQGSEATYESGFVIDKFPISRPNLTFSTLTVSNMSPEDSSIYLCSVDFNARTQYFGPGTRLLVL.